This T cell receptor (beta chain) stems from a study of T cell changes during pregnancy in multiple sclerosis. Here immunoSEQ multiplex PCR was the method, and the copy in TCRdb shows in-frame clones only, minus some. The sample holds tens of thousands of clones, 70% to 90% seen once. The CDR3 extends over 15 amino acids. Trimming took 0 bases from V and 7 from J, leaving 12 bases between them. Germline V gene lookup returns CDR1 LNHNV and CDR2 YYDKDF (reference sequence). The chain employs TRBV15 and TRBJ2-2; perhaps TRBD1 as D (5 bases). Sample: CD4+ T cells from peripheral blood mononuclear cells, taken in the first trimester of pregnancy. The source of this sequence is a female donor in good health, enrolled as a control in a pregnancy study. In DNA form, the CDR3 reads TGTGCCACCAGCAGAGACTCAGGGATCAGCGGGGAGCTGTTTTTT. It codes for CATSRDSGISGELFF.